The 14 T cell receptor beta chains below come from one sample, sequenced in a study of blood T cell repertoires in COVID-19. TCRdb's copy holds only in-frame clones and misses some; the assay was immunoSEQ multiplex PCR. This repertoire shows under 250,000 clones, about 80% found once; its top ten account for roughly 3%. Sequences were obtained from peripheral blood. Receptors were obtained from a woman between 25 and 40 years old who had recovered from COVID-19.

The chain joins TRBV10-1 to TRBJ1-1; 7 bases fit TRBD1. CDR3 size: 15 residues. The V and J ends lost 0 bases and 1 base, in that order; junction bases with no gene match: 2. CDR1 is WNHNN, CDR2 SYGVQD, per germline (reference sequence). This CDR3 is CASSESQGENTEAFF. The CDR3, as DNA: TGCGCCAGCAGTGAGTCTCAGGGGGAGAACACTGAAGCTTTCTTT.

J is TRBJ2-1 and V is TRBV3-1 (or the pseudogene TRBV3-2); TRBD2 might be the D (6 bases). Germline V lookup: CDR1 LGHDT, CDR2 YNNKEL (reference sequence). CDR3 size: 14 residues. The V end lost 6 bases, the J end lost 6 bases, and 15 bases lay between the germline ends. CDR3 DNA: TGTGCCAGCAGTCTTTCGACTAGTCGCAATGAGCAGTTCTTC. Its translation is CASSLSTSRNEQFF.

The chain couples TRBV6-4 to TRBJ2-3; no firm D call. Germline CDR1 and CDR2: MRHNA and SNTAGT. Trimming pared 7 bases from V and 0 bases from J, leaving 14 bases between. The CDR3 is made up of 15 amino acids. CDR3 sequence (DNA): TGTGCCAGCAACGACTTCTACTCCAGCACAGATACGCAGTATTTT. The encoded protein is CASNDFYSSTDTQYF.

The chain joins TRBV28 to TRBJ2-7; 11 nucleotides align to TRBD1. There are 15 residues in the CDR3. The V segment lost 5 bases and the J segment 2 bases; nucleotides outside the gene matches: 5. CDR1 and CDR2 from the germline V gene are MDHEN and SYDVKM. CDR3 nucleotide sequence: TGTGCCAGCAGTCTCCCGGGACAGGGGGCCTACGAGCAGTACTTC. Amino acids: CASSLPGQGAYEQYF.

The CDR3 sequence: CASSYAGVTEAFF. The CDR3 nucleotides are TGTGCCAGCAGTTACGCAGGGGTAACTGAAGCTTTCTTT. This rearrangement joins TRBV6-5 to TRBJ1-1, with a weak D call TRBD1 (6 bases). V was cut by 2 bases and J by 5 bases, with 9 bases left in between. There are 13 residues in the CDR3. Germline V gene sequence: CDR1 MNHEY, CDR2 SVGAGI.

The genes are TRBV12-5 and TRBJ1-2; no clear D. The length of the CDR3 is 13 residues. V shed 5 bases and J shed 5 bases, with 12 bases lying between them. Germline V lookup: CDR1 LGHNT, CDR2 FRNRAP. CDR3 residues: CASGLLVLYGYTF. CDR3 bases: TGTGCTAGTGGTCTTTTGGTGCTATATGGCTACACCTTC.

This rearrangement joins TRBV19 to TRBJ2-2; 9 nucleotides match TRBD1. The CDR3 length is 18 residues. V lost 6 bases, J lost 2 bases, and 13 bases stayed unmatched. CDR1 LNHDA and CDR2 SQIVND come from the germline V gene (reference sequence). In DNA, the CDR3 is TGTGCCAGTAGACACGACAGGGGGAGCTACCTTAACACCGGGGAGCTGTTTTTT. Protein product: CASRHDRGSYLNTGELFF.

This chain connects TRBV11-2 to TRBJ2-1; possible D gene TRBD2, 5 bases. The germline V gene encodes CDR1 SGHAT and CDR2 FQNNGV. CDR3 length equals 13 residues. V shed 3 bases and J shed 10 bases, with 13 bases lying between them. CDR3 in DNA: TGTGCCAGCAGCTTTCCACTAGTTGACGAGCAGTTCTTC. Residues: CASSFPLVDEQFF.

The chain couples TRBV5-5 to TRBJ2-7, with D perhaps TRBD2 (6 bases). Germline V gene data show CDR1 as SGHKS and CDR2 as YYEKEE (reference sequence). The CDR3 covers 14 residues. V was clipped by 1 base and J by 0 bases, with 8 bases between them. Written as DNA, the CDR3 is TGTGCCAGCAGCTTGACGGGAGACTCCTACGAGCAGTACTTC. Its translation: CASSLTGDSYEQYF. Supplemented by reference TRBV5-5 and TRBJ2-7, the full variable domain reads DAGVTQSPTHLIKTRGQQVTLRCSPISGHKSVSWYQQVLGQGPQFIFQYYEKEERGRGNFPDRFSARQFPNYSSELNVNALLLGDSALYLCASSLTGDSYEQYFGPGTRLTVT.

This chain joins TRBV19 and TRBJ2-7; perhaps TRBD1 as D (6 bases). Per the germline V gene, CDR1 is LNHDA and CDR2 is SQIVND (reference sequence). This CDR3 region has 14 residues. V gave up 7 bases and J gave up 0 bases, with 13 bases separating them. The CDR3 here is CASKRQDNSYEQYF. The CDR3 coding sequence is TGTGCCAGTAAAAGACAGGACAACTCCTACGAGCAGTACTTC.

CDR3 in amino acids: CASSTNNQPQHF. CDR3 in DNA: TGTGCCAGCAGCACTAACAATCAGCCCCAGCATTTT. This chain uses TRBV11-2 with TRBJ1-5; D remains unclear. The CDR3 is 12 amino acids. Germline CDR1 SGHAT, CDR2 FQNNGV. Trimming pared 5 bases from V and 3 bases from J, leaving 5 bases between.

The chain uses TRBV18 and TRBJ2-7; no reliable D call. Germline CDR1 KGHSH, CDR2 LQKENI. V lost 3 bases to trimming and J lost 2 bases, with 11 bases between them. The CDR3 runs 14 residues. This CDR3 is CASSPPHTPYEQYF. CDR3 DNA: TGTGCCAGCTCACCCCCACACACCCCCTACGAGCAGTACTTC.

This clone was observed a few times. This rearrangement joins TRBV12-2 to TRBJ2-3; TRBD2 is the table's D call, not checked against the DNA. TRBV12-2 is an annotated pseudogene. The CDR3 is 16 amino acids. CDR3 nucleotide sequence: TGTGCAAGTCGCTTAGACGAGCGGGGGAGGACAGATACGCAGTATTTT. Translated, it gives CASRLDERGRTDTQYF.

The chain is built from TRBV18 and TRBJ2-7; 14 bases are a match to TRBD2. V shed 6 bases and J 5 bases; nucleotides not matched to a gene: 18. The CDR3 totals 19 residues. Germline V lookup: CDR1 KGHSH, CDR2 LQKENI. The CDR3 spells CASSPVGMTSGRAIDEQYF. The DNA of the CDR3 is TGTGCCAGCTCCCCAGTTGGGATGACTAGCGGGAGGGCCATCGACGAGCAGTACTTC. Filled out from reference TRBV18 and TRBJ2-7, the complete variable domain reads NAGVMQNPRHLVRRRGQEARLRCSPMKGHSHVYWYRQLPEEGLKFMVYLQKENIIDESGMPKERFSAEFPKEGPSILRIQQVVRGDSAAYFCASSPVGMTSGRAIDEQYFGPGTRLTVT.